This paragraph covers one T cell receptor beta chain sequence. V lost 0 bases to trimming and J lost 7 bases; unmatched junction nucleotides: 5. CDR1 and CDR2 (germline): SGHDN, FVKESK. The CDR3 is 14 residues long. This entry is derived from a study of cytomegalovirus exposure and HLA in healthy donors. The PCR was carried out with 60 Vbeta primers and 13 Jbeta primers. Here immunoSEQ multiplex PCR was the method, and the copy in TCRdb shows in-frame clones only, minus some. The sample carries some 160,000 clones, around 80% recorded once. The sample comprised PBMCs. This TCR came from a male donor in good health and CMV-seropositive. This chain joins TRBV14 and TRBJ2-7; TRBD1 agrees at 8 bases. This chain's CDR3 is CASSQDQGAGEQYF. In DNA form, the CDR3 reads TGTGCCAGCAGCCAAGATCAGGGGGCGGGGGAGCAGTACTTC.